This T cell receptor beta chain comes out of a study of T cell changes during pregnancy in multiple sclerosis. Produced via immunoSEQ multiplex PCR; TCRdb's table is partial and in-frame only. This sample has tens of thousands of clones, with around 90% found just once. Trimming stripped 1 base from V and 2 bases from J, with 8 bases between. The CDR3 spans 14 residues. Germline lookup yields CDR1 ENHRY and CDR2 SYGVKD. This receptor was obtained from a female donor in good health, enrolled as a control in a pregnancy study. The specimen comprised CD4+ T cells from peripheral blood mononuclear cells, sampled after pregnancy. The chain uses TRBV10-3 and TRBJ2-5; D is perhaps TRBD2 (6 bases). The CDR3 DNA reads TGTGCCATCAGTGAGTTACGGGAGCAAGAGACCCAGTACTTC. Translation gives CAISELREQETQYF.